Below are 30 T cell receptor beta chains sequenced from a single sample in a study of blood T cell repertoires in COVID-19. Clones were sequenced by immunoSEQ multiplex PCR, and TCRdb holds only the in-frame ones, with some missing. The sample yields around 51,000 clones, approximately 86% seen once. Sequenced material: peripheral blood. The receptors come from a woman aged 80 or over with acute or convalescent COVID-19.

Only one count was recorded for this clone. The rearrangement links TRBV29-1 to TRBJ1-1; maybe TRBD1 (6 bases). V lost 0 bases, J lost 8 bases, and 10 bases lay in between. Germline loops: CDR1 SQVTM, CDR2 ANQGSEA. The CDR3 contains 12 residues. CDR3 sequence: CSVEDMTGEAFF. The CDR3 nucleotides read TGCAGCGTTGAAGATATGACAGGAGAAGCTTTCTTT.

The chain combines TRBV9 with TRBJ2-3; 9 nucleotides align to TRBD2. The CDR3 spans 15 residues. Trimming took 2 bases from V and 1 from J; bases not matched to a gene: 2. Germline CDR1 and CDR2: SGDLS and YYNGEE. The CDR3: CASSVASGGTDTQYF. CDR3 bases: TGTGCCAGCAGCGTGGCTAGCGGGGGCACAGATACGCAGTATTTT.

This chain links TRBV3-1 (or the pseudogene TRBV3-2) with TRBJ2-1, with TRBD1 matching over 10 bases. The CDR3 covers 16 residues. Germline V CDR1 and CDR2: LGHDT, YNNKEL (reference sequence). The V and J ends lost 4 bases and 3 bases, in that order; junction bases with no gene match: 6. The CDR3 is CASSPGQGPVYNEQFF. The CDR3 coding sequence is TGTGCCAGCAGCCCGGGACAGGGGCCGGTCTACAATGAGCAGTTCTTC.

The chain carries TRBV7-8 and TRBJ1-2; D is undetermined. This CDR3 is built from 13 residues. Trimming removed 5 bases at V and 3 bases at J, with 10 bases between. The germline V gene encodes CDR1 SGHVS and CDR2 FQNEAQ. This CDR3 is CASSSPGYYGYTF. CDR3 nucleotides: TGTGCCAGCAGCAGTCCGGGATACTATGGCTACACCTTC.

The genes are TRBV19 and TRBJ1-6; D uncertain. Trimming removed 4 bases from V and 0 bases from J, with 13 bases in between. The CDR3 sequence is 17 residues long. Germline values: CDR1 LNHDA, CDR2 SQIVND (reference sequence). The CDR3 reads CASSTASGSSYNSPLHF. The CDR3 bases are TGTGCCAGTAGTACCGCTAGTGGGAGCTCCTATAATTCACCCCTCCACTTT.

This rearrangement joins TRBV19 to TRBJ2-2; 7 bases are shared with TRBD2. Germline lookup yields CDR1 LNHDA and CDR2 SQIVND (reference sequence). V lost 3 bases and J lost 3; bases outside the gene matches: 1. This CDR3 is built from 14 residues. The CDR3 DNA is TGTGCCAGTAGTATCGGGGGGTACACCGGGGAGCTGTTTTTT. This codes for CASSIGGYTGELFF.

This clone was picked up one time. The chain links TRBV15 to TRBJ1-1; tentatively, D is TRBD1 (5 bases). Germline CDR1 LNHNV, CDR2 YYDKDF (reference sequence). This CDR3 is 13 amino acids long. The V end was cut by 5 bases, the J end by 6 bases, with 13 bases between. CDR3 in DNA: TGTGCCACCAGCCCCAGGGATGACTCTGAAGCTTTCTTT. It codes for CATSPRDDSEAFF.

J is TRBJ2-7 and V is TRBV20-1; D call uncertain. This CDR3 has 11 residues. Per the germline V gene, CDR1 is DFQATT and CDR2 is SNEGSKA (reference sequence). V lost 7 bases, J lost 5 bases, and 12 bases lay in between. CDR3 sequence: CSGVQWDEQYF. The CDR3 DNA follows: TGCAGTGGGGTACAGTGGGACGAGCAGTACTTC.

V gene TRBV19 combines with J gene TRBJ2-2, with a weak D call TRBD1 (5 bases). Trimming took off 1 base at V and 5 bases at J, with 8 bases between the two ends. CDR1 is LNHDA, CDR2 SQIVND, per germline (reference sequence). The CDR3 spans 14 residues. This CDR3 is CASSIAPGTGELFF. In DNA form, the CDR3 reads TGTGCCAGTAGTATAGCCCCAGGGACCGGGGAGCTGTTTTTT.

This clone was observed once. V gene TRBV5-4 combines with J gene TRBJ2-5; 9 nucleotides line up with TRBD1. Germline V gene data show CDR1 as SGHNT and CDR2 as YYREEE (reference sequence). This CDR3 is 14 amino acids long. V trimming: 3 bases; J trimming: 6 bases; junction bases outside the gene matches: 6. CDR3 nucleotide sequence: TGTGCCAGCAGCTCGGGACAGGGCGAAAAGACCCAGTACTTC. Translated: CASSSGQGEKTQYF.

The chain is built from TRBV7-3 and TRBJ2-4, with 7 bases fitting TRBD1. Trimming removed 1 base from V and 7 bases from J; junction bases left unmatched: 1. Germline-derived CDR1 and CDR2 are SGHTA and FQGTGA. This CDR3 comprises 13 residues. CDR3 in DNA: TGTGCCAGCAGCTTAAAACAGGGGAACATTCAGTACTTC. It encodes CASSLKQGNIQYF. The entire variable domain, with the rest obtained from reference TRBV7-3 and TRBJ2-4, is as follows: GAGVSQTPSNKVTEKGKYVELRCDPISGHTALYWYRQSLGQGPEFLIYFQGTGAADDSGLPNDRFFAVRPEGSVSTLKIQRTERGDSAVYLCASSLKQGNIQYFGAGTRLSVL.

The J gene is TRBJ1-5, the V gene TRBV19; D remains unclear. Germline V lookup: CDR1 LNHDA, CDR2 SQIVND (reference sequence). The CDR3 spans 14 residues. Trimming removed 3 bases from V and 2 bases from J, with 8 bases in between. The CDR3 reads CASSMPVGNQPQHF. The CDR3, as DNA: TGTGCCAGTAGTATGCCAGTTGGCAATCAGCCCCAGCATTTT.

The V call is TRBV3-1 (or the pseudogene TRBV3-2), the J call TRBJ1-6; D perhaps matches TRBD1 (6 bases). The length of the CDR3 is 17 residues. The V end was cut by 1 base, the J end by 9 bases, with 19 bases between. Germline V lookup: CDR1 LGHDT, CDR2 YNNKEL (reference sequence). The CDR3: CASSQGIPTGPTSPLHF. The CDR3 coding sequence is TGTGCCAGCAGCCAAGGCATCCCAACAGGGCCCACTTCACCCCTCCACTTT.

This chain connects TRBV19 to TRBJ1-6, with 9 bases identical to TRBD1. The CDR3 totals 16 residues. Germline V gene sequence: CDR1 LNHDA, CDR2 SQIVND (reference sequence). V lost 5 bases and J lost 10; bases outside the gene matches: 12. The CDR3 DNA is TGTGCCAGTAGTGCATCAACAGGGGGCGCGAGATCACCCCTCCACTTT. Protein: CASSASTGGARSPLHF.

V is TRBV5-1 and J is TRBJ1-3; TRBD1 matches at 7 bases. Germline CDR1 reads SGHRS; CDR2 reads YFSETQ. V gave up 4 bases and J gave up 4 bases; unmatched junction bases: 8. CDR3 length: 15 amino acids. The CDR3 spells CASSPDRVGGNTIYF. DNA for the CDR3: TGCGCCAGCAGCCCTGACAGGGTAGGAGGAAACACCATATATTTT. Full variable domain (remainder filled in from reference TRBV5-1 and TRBJ1-3): KAGVTQTPRYLIKTRGQQVTLSCSPISGHRSVSWYQQTPGQGLQFLFEYFSETQRNKGNFPGRFSGRQFSNSRSEMNVSTLELGDSALYLCASSPDRVGGNTIYFGEGSWLTVV.

The chain employs TRBV6-5 and TRBJ2-7; D possibly corresponds to TRBD1 (6 bases). V was clipped by 6 bases and J by 10 bases, with 13 bases between them. The CDR3 extends over 11 amino acids. Germline-derived CDR1 and CDR2 are MNHEY and SVGAGI. The CDR3 DNA reads TGTGCCAGCAGACAAGACAGGCTACAGTACTTC. This translates into CASRQDRLQYF.

Remarks on this clone: The same CDR3 can be traced to other DNA sequences in this sample. The rearrangement joins TRBV6-4 to TRBJ1-1, with D possibly TRBD1 on 5 matching bases. This CDR3 region has 13 residues. The germline V gene has CDR1 MRHNA and CDR2 SNTAGT. V lost 4 bases and J lost 1, with 7 bases in between. The CDR3 nucleotides are TGTGCCAGCAGTGCCCAGGGGAACACTGAAGCTTTCTTT. It translates to CASSAQGNTEAFF.

The chain combines TRBV15 with TRBJ1-2, with 7 bases fitting TRBD1. The CDR3 has 17 residues. Trimming at V came to 0 bases and at J to 1 base, leaving 8 bases not matched to a gene. Per germline, CDR1 LNHNV and CDR2 YYDKDF (reference sequence). The CDR3 loop is CATSRDGTGDYNYGYTF. DNA of the CDR3: TGTGCCACCAGCAGAGATGGTACAGGGGATTATAACTATGGCTACACCTTC. Full variable domain (remainder filled in from reference TRBV15 and TRBJ1-2): DAMVIQNPRYQVTQFGKPVTLSCSQTLNHNVMYWYQQKSSQAPKLLFHYYDKDFNNEADTPDNFQSRRPNTSFCFLDIRSPGLGDTAMYLCATSRDGTGDYNYGYTFGSGTRLTVV.

The CDR3 region is CASKTQGYYGYTF. CDR3 in DNA: TGTGCCAGCAAAACACAGGGTTACTATGGCTACACCTTC. The chain joins TRBV6-6 to TRBJ1-2, with D possibly matching TRBD1 (6 bases). The CDR3 runs to 13 residues. With 7 bases removed from V and 3 bases from J, the gap between germline ends came to 12 bases. The germline gives CDR1 MNHNY, CDR2 SVGAGI (reference sequence).

The CDR3 sequence: CASSQSMRDRGNSPLHF. The CDR3 nucleotides are TGCGCCAGCAGTCAATCGATGAGAGACAGGGGTAATTCACCCCTCCACTTT. The chain joins TRBV23-1 to TRBJ1-6; TRBD1 agrees at 8 bases. TRBV23-1 is an ORF, with its function uncertain. The CDR3 totals 17 residues. V trimming: 0 bases; J trimming: 6 bases; junction bases outside the gene matches: 7.

The chain links TRBV27 to TRBJ2-7; the match to TRBD2 covers 8 bases. The trim removed 0 bases at V and 4 bases at J, leaving 5 bases unmatched. The CDR3 extends over 15 amino acids. Germline CDR1 and CDR2: MNHEY and SMNVEV (reference sequence). This CDR3 reads CASSLSGGAGYEQYF. The CDR3 coding sequence is TGTGCCAGCAGTTTATCCGGGGGGGCAGGTTACGAGCAGTACTTC.

V usage is TRBV2 and J usage is TRBJ1-6; maybe TRBD1 (6 bases). CDR1 is SNHLY and CDR2 is FYNNEI in the germline V gene. The CDR3 consists of 14 residues. V lost 6 bases, J lost 11 bases, and 17 bases lay in between. The CDR3 bases are TGTGCCAGCAGCCCCGGGACAATGTCTCCACCCCTCCACTTT. Its protein is CASSPGTMSPPLHF.

The V gene is TRBV3-1 (or the pseudogene TRBV3-2), the J gene TRBJ1-2; maybe TRBD1 (6 bases). CDR1 and CDR2 from the germline V gene are LGHDT and YNNKEL (reference sequence). The CDR3 is made up of 17 amino acids. Trimming took off 4 bases at V and 2 bases at J, with 20 bases between the two ends. The CDR3 DNA reads TGTGCCAGCAGCCCCTCGCCCGGGGGGAGGGGGAACTATGGCTACACCTTC. Translation gives CASSPSPGGRGNYGYTF.

This chain links TRBV29-1 with TRBJ1-1; 9 bases are shared with TRBD1. The V segment lost 5 bases and the J segment 4 bases; nucleotides outside the gene matches: 17. Germline lookup yields CDR1 SQVTM and CDR2 ANQGSEA. This CDR3 is 17 amino acids long. In DNA form, the CDR3 reads TGCAGCGTTTACGGGACAGGGAAGAGGGGAAGAGTCACTGAAGCTTTCTTT. Translation gives CSVYGTGKRGRVTEAFF. The full variable domain, rest sourced from reference TRBV29-1 and TRBJ1-1, is SAVISQKPSRDICQRGTSLTIQCQVDSQVTMMFWYRQQPGQSLTLIATANQGSEATYESGFVIDKFPISRPNLTFSTLTVSNMSPEDSSIYLCSVYGTGKRGRVTEAFFGQGTRLTVV.

The chain joins TRBV28 to TRBJ1-2, with 8 bases lining up with TRBD1. This CDR3 region has 13 residues. After removal of 5 bases from V and 2 bases from J, the junction contained 1 base not matched to a gene. CDR1 MDHEN and CDR2 SYDVKM come from the germline V gene. CDR3 nucleotide sequence: TGTGCCAGCAGTCGGGACAGGAACTATGGCTACACCTTC. Protein product: CASSRDRNYGYTF.

The chain carries TRBV3-1 (or the pseudogene TRBV3-2) and TRBJ2-7, with TRBD1 as a possible D gene (6 bases). The CDR3 runs 17 residues. V lost 0 bases, J lost 2 bases, and 17 bases lay in between. Germline values: CDR1 LGHDT, CDR2 YNNKEL (reference sequence). The CDR3 loop reads CASSQDPLGAVAYEQYF. The CDR3 DNA sequence: TGTGCCAGCAGCCAAGATCCCCTGGGGGCCGTAGCCTACGAGCAGTACTTC.

The chain joins TRBV5-1 to TRBJ1-1; D is undetermined. The ends were cut back, 1 base at V and 1 base at J, with 8 bases in the middle. This CDR3 spans 14 amino acids. Germline values: CDR1 SGHRS, CDR2 YFSETQ. The CDR3 is CASSLLQTNTEAFF. CDR3 in DNA: TGCGCCAGCAGCTTGTTACAGACGAACACTGAAGCTTTCTTT.

This clone occurred once. In nucleotides, the CDR3 is TGCGCCAGCAGCCAAGAACTAGCGGGGGCCGCTACCGGGGAGCTGTTTTTT. The encoded protein is CASSQELAGAATGELFF. This chain connects TRBV4-1 to TRBJ2-2; 11 bases line up with TRBD2. Per the germline V gene, CDR1 is MGHRA and CDR2 is YSYEKL. J gave up 5 bases and V 0 bases, and 5 bases lay outside the gene matches. The CDR3 totals 17 residues.

V is TRBV10-2 and J is TRBJ1-1; 8 positions match TRBD1. CDR1 is WSHSY and CDR2 is SAAADI in the germline V gene. The junction had 6 bases not matched to a gene; V was cut back by 5 bases and J by 1 base. The CDR3 length is 15 residues. CDR3 DNA: TGCGCCAGCAGTTTAGGGACAGGAAAGAACACTGAAGCTTTCTTT. Translating it yields CASSLGTGKNTEAFF.

The gene calls are TRBV5-1 and TRBJ2-3, with D unresolved. Germline V gene lookup returns CDR1 SGHRS and CDR2 YFSETQ. V was trimmed by 0 bases and J by 0 bases, leaving 8 bases between them. The CDR3 has 15 amino acids. The CDR3 sequence: CASSLAVASTDTQYF. The CDR3 DNA is TGCGCCAGCAGCTTGGCCGTGGCCAGCACAGATACGCAGTATTTT. The variable domain in full, completed from reference TRBV5-1 and TRBJ2-3, reads KAGVTQTPRYLIKTRGQQVTLSCSPISGHRSVSWYQQTPGQGLQFLFEYFSETQRNKGNFPGRFSGRQFSNSRSEMNVSTLELGDSALYLCASSLAVASTDTQYFGPGTRLTVL.